Given below is one T cell receptor beta chain in context. Its antigen is unknown. The sample belongs to a study of cytomegalovirus exposure and HLA in healthy donors. Overall study: Counted in an early data release were 85 million or so unique TCRs from HLA-typed donors.

Donors likely had unrecorded immune exposures despite being nominally healthy when sampled. The CDR3 has 16 residues. Trimming cost V 4 bases and J 4 bases; bases outside gene matches: 11. Germline CDR1 SGHDT, CDR2 YYEEEE. PCR primers comprised 60 Vbeta and 13 Jbeta primers. Measured with immunoSEQ multiplex PCR; TCRdb has only the in-frame clones, and not every one. The table for this sample gives around 64,000 clones. General observations from the study: Across donors, presence/absence analyses took sequencing depth to be roughly uniform. Reports indicated that the classifier achieved high specificity and sensitivity in diagnosing cytomegalovirus status.

The V and J genes are TRBV5-6 and TRBJ1-3; 7 bases fit TRBD1. The origin of this receptor is a female donor in good health and CMV-seropositive. The sequenced sample was PBMCs. CDR3 residues: CASSNLQGYRGNTIYF. The CDR3 DNA reads as TGTGCCAGCAGCAACCTACAGGGGTATAGAGGAAACACCATATATTTT.